Below are 28 T cell receptor beta chains sequenced from a single sample in a study of CD8+ T cells in alopecia areata. cDNA reverse transcribed from extracted RNA served as the sequencing template. This table comes from immunoSEQ multiplex PCR, and its TCRdb copy is limited to in-frame clones, with some not included. Here the sample spans 200,000 to 250,000 clones, 57% being singletons. Sequencing was performed on CD4+ T cells sorted from blood, taken at week 0. Receptor source: a human donor with alopecia areata.

Here the CDR3 reads CASSIAAFGTGQPQHF. The CDR3 nucleotides read TGTGCCAGTAGTATAGCAGCTTTTGGCACCGGGCAGCCCCAGCATTTT. The rearrangement uses TRBV19 and TRBJ1-5; D ambiguous. This CDR3 is 16 amino acids long. Germline assignment: CDR1 LNHDA and CDR2 SQIVND (reference sequence). With 1 base removed from V and 7 bases from J, the gap between germline ends came to 17 bases.

This rearrangement joins TRBV5-1 to TRBJ2-7; D is ambiguous. The CDR3 has 12 amino acids. V was shortened by 0 bases and J by 3 bases, with 4 bases between the two germline ends. Germline CDR1 reads SGHRS; CDR2 reads YFSETQ. CDR3 DNA: TGCGCCAGCAGCTTGGATTTCTACGAGCAGTACTTC. Translation gives CASSLDFYEQYF. The full variable domain, with the rest looked up from reference TRBV5-1 and TRBJ2-7, is KAGVTQTPRYLIKTRGQQVTLSCSPISGHRSVSWYQQTPGQGLQFLFEYFSETQRNKGNFPGRFSGRQFSNSRSEMNVSTLELGDSALYLCASSLDFYEQYFGPGTRLTVT.

The chain employs TRBV27 and TRBJ1-1; 9 bases are shared with TRBD1. Germline V gene lookup returns CDR1 MNHEY and CDR2 SMNVEV (reference sequence). This CDR3 is built from 16 residues. The junction had 10 bases not matched to a gene; V was cut back by 7 bases and J by 1 base. CDR3 nucleotide sequence: TGTGCCAGCATCCTCCGCCCGGGACAGGGGAACACTGAAGCTTTCTTT. Translating it yields CASILRPGQGNTEAFF.

This chain links TRBV5-1 with TRBJ2-5, with TRBD2 identical over 7 bases. V was clipped by 2 bases and J by 5 bases; unmatched bases: 12. From germline, CDR1 is SGHRS and CDR2 YFSETQ. The CDR3 totals 16 residues. CDR3 DNA sequence: TGCGCCAGCAGCTTAGCGGGTCGCGGGAGAAAGGAGACCCAGTACTTC. Translating it yields CASSLAGRGRKETQYF.

V and J are TRBV18 and TRBJ2-5, with D possibly matching TRBD2 (5 bases). In germline, CDR1 is KGHSH, CDR2 LQKENI. The CDR3 contains 12 residues. V gave up 1 base and J gave up 5 bases, with 5 bases separating them. As DNA, the CDR3 is TGTGCCAGCTCACCACGCGGGGAGACCCAGTACTTC. This codes for CASSPRGETQYF.

The V call is TRBV7-2, the J call TRBJ2-4, with a possible D match to TRBD1 (5 bases). Germline V gene data show CDR1 as SGHTA and CDR2 as FQGNSA. This CDR3 is 13 amino acids long. V lost 3 bases, J lost 6 bases, and 9 bases lay in between. CDR3 protein: CASSLPGPNIQYF. The CDR3 DNA reads TGTGCCAGCAGCTTGCCAGGGCCAAACATTCAGTACTTC.

The chain has TRBV4-2 and TRBJ2-7, with D perhaps matching TRBD2 (5 bases). There are 14 residues in the CDR3. The germline V and J ends were trimmed by 4 bases and 6 bases, with 16 bases remaining between them. The germline V gene encodes CDR1 LGHNA and CDR2 YNFKEQ. Here the CDR3 DNA reads TGTGCCAGCAGCCGAGGGATCCGGGATCTCGAGCAGTACTTC. As protein: CASSRGIRDLEQYF.

This clone was observed a few times. V gene TRBV2 combines with J gene TRBJ1-5; 7 bases line up with TRBD1. Germline values: CDR1 SNHLY, CDR2 FYNNEI. V trimming: 4 bases; J trimming: 6 bases; junction bases outside the gene matches: 9. The CDR3 is 15 amino acids. The CDR3 sequence: CASSVRQGEGQPQHF. As DNA, the CDR3 is TGTGCCAGCAGTGTACGACAGGGCGAAGGTCAGCCCCAGCATTTT.

The gene calls are TRBV5-1 and TRBJ1-5, with TRBD1 matching over 8 bases. Germline values: CDR1 SGHRS, CDR2 YFSETQ. V lost 7 bases, J lost 2 bases, and 2 bases stayed unmatched. The CDR3 contains 13 residues. DNA for the CDR3: TGCGCCAGCTCGACAGGGGGCAATCAGCCCCAGCATTTT. It is translated as CASSTGGNQPQHF.

The CDR3 here is CASTPGTPATDTQYF. The CDR3 bases are TGCGCCAGCACCCCCGGGACGCCCGCCACAGATACGCAGTATTTT. The rearrangement links TRBV5-1 to TRBJ2-3; D is perhaps TRBD1 or TRBD2 (5 bases each). The CDR3 loop spans 15 amino acids. Trimming shortened V by 6 bases and J by 2 bases, and 16 bases separated the two germline ends. Per germline, CDR1 SGHRS and CDR2 YFSETQ.

This clone was detected only a few times. The rearrangement joins TRBV4-2 to TRBJ2-7; 8 positions agree with TRBD1. The trim removed 4 bases at V and 2 bases at J, leaving 7 bases unmatched. The CDR3 is 15 amino acids. The germline V gene has CDR1 LGHNA and CDR2 YNFKEQ. The CDR3 loop is CASSLTGDGAYEQYF. The CDR3 DNA is TGTGCCAGCAGCCTGACAGGGGATGGGGCCTACGAGCAGTACTTC.

The CDR3 DNA reads TGTGCCAGCAGGCGGACAGCGATAAACTATGGCTACACCTTC. The encoded protein is CASRRTAINYGYTF. J is TRBJ1-2 and V is TRBV2; D is perhaps TRBD1 (6 bases). The CDR3 contains 14 residues. Germline loops: CDR1 SNHLY, CDR2 FYNNEI. Trimming shortened V by 6 bases and J by 2 bases, and 13 bases separated the two germline ends.

Points on this clone: The same CDR3 also results from other DNA sequences found in this sample. The chain joins TRBV5-1 to TRBJ2-7, with 10 bases matching TRBD1. CDR3 length: 14 amino acids. Per the germline V gene, CDR1 is SGHRS and CDR2 is YFSETQ. With 4 bases clipped from V and 2 bases from J, the junction kept 3 bases outside the gene matches. The CDR3 DNA is TGCGCCAGCAGCACGGGACAGGGGACCTACGAGCAGTACTTC. Its protein product is CASSTGQGTYEQYF.

This chain joins TRBV5-1 and TRBJ2-1; tentatively, D is TRBD2 (5 bases). Germline CDR1 and CDR2: SGHRS and YFSETQ. V shed 1 base and J shed 3 bases, with 17 bases lying between them. The CDR3 sequence is 17 residues long. The CDR3 coding sequence is TGCGCCAGCAGCTTGTCCGCGCGCCCGGGAAGCTACAATGAGCAGTTCTTC. Protein sequence: CASSLSARPGSYNEQFF.

The chain joins TRBV2 to TRBJ1-1; D unclear. CDR3 length: 14 residues. The germline V gene encodes CDR1 SNHLY and CDR2 FYNNEI. Trimming took 4 bases from V and 3 from J, leaving 12 bases between them. The CDR3, as DNA: TGTGCCAGCAGTGGTGTGGGCTCTTACACTGAAGCTTTCTTT. It specifies CASSGVGSYTEAFF.

This clone was recorded a few times. The chain is built from TRBV29-1 and TRBJ2-1; 9 bases are shared with TRBD2. The germline gives CDR1 SQVTM, CDR2 ANQGSEA. The CDR3 has 15 amino acids. V trimming: 7 bases; J trimming: 7 bases; junction bases outside the gene matches: 14. The CDR3: CSGNKLLAGANEQFF. The CDR3 coding sequence is TGCAGCGGCAACAAACTTTTAGCGGGGGCGAATGAGCAGTTCTTC.

The chain recombines TRBV7-9 with TRBJ2-6; D is unresolved. V gave up 5 bases and J gave up 6 bases, with 11 bases separating them. CDR1 is SEHNR, CDR2 FQNEAQ, per germline (reference sequence). CDR3 length: 14 residues. In nucleotides, the CDR3 is TGTGCCAGCAGCCCGGGTGGGCAGGCCAACGTCCTGACTTTC. Translated, it gives CASSPGGQANVLTF.

The rearrangement uses TRBV7-3 and TRBJ2-3, with D perhaps matching TRBD1 (5 bases). With the DNA end fitting TRBJ1-5 better, the J assignment may be wrong. The CDR3 totals 14 residues. Germline V CDR1 and CDR2: SGHTA, FQGTGA. The CDR3 sequence: CASSFVHGTSGQHF. CDR3 sequence (DNA): TGTGCCAGCAGCTTTGTCCACGGGACTAGCGGACAGCATTTT.

This chain joins TRBV2 and TRBJ2-7; D may be TRBD2 (5 bases). CDR3 length: 13 amino acids. Germline loops: CDR1 SNHLY, CDR2 FYNNEI. V lost 2 bases and J lost 5, with 10 bases in between. Here the CDR3 DNA reads TGTGCCAGCAGTGAATCCAGGAGGAACGAGCAGTACTTC. The encoded protein is CASSESRRNEQYF.

The chain joins TRBV2 to TRBJ1-6; D perhaps matches TRBD1 (5 bases). The CDR3 consists of 13 residues. Germline CDR1 and CDR2: SNHLY and FYNNEI. V lost 1 base and J lost 10, with 8 bases in between. This chain's CDR3 is CASSEGGGSPLHF. The CDR3 DNA is TGTGCCAGCAGTGAAGGGGGCGGGTCACCCCTCCACTTT.

V and J are TRBV5-1 and TRBJ1-1, with 7 bases matching TRBD1. The length of the CDR3 is 14 residues. Trimming at V came to 2 bases and at J to 3 bases, leaving 4 bases not matched to a gene. Germline loops: CDR1 SGHRS, CDR2 YFSETQ. CDR3 residues: CASSFLQGDTEAFF. In DNA, the CDR3 is TGCGCCAGCAGCTTTCTCCAGGGGGACACTGAAGCTTTCTTT.

This clone was observed a handful of times. This chain links TRBV29-1 with TRBJ2-2; D gene ambiguous. The germline V and J ends were trimmed by 6 bases and 8 bases, with 7 bases remaining between them. The V gene's germline CDR1 is SQVTM and CDR2 ANQGSEA. The length of the CDR3 is 10 residues. The CDR3 is CSVPIGELFF. The CDR3 DNA is TGCAGCGTCCCGATTGGGGAGCTGTTTTTT.

This clone was recorded a few times. V and J are TRBV6-5 and TRBJ2-4; the D gene is possibly TRBD2 (6 bases). With 4 bases removed from V and 9 bases from J, the gap between germline ends came to 19 bases. The germline V gene has CDR1 MNHEY and CDR2 SVGAGI. The CDR3 is 15 residues long. CDR3 nucleotides: TGTGCCAGCAGTTGCGGCGACGGGGGAAATTGCATTCAGTACTTC. This codes for CASSCGDGGNCIQYF.

The chain uses TRBV7-7 and TRBJ2-2; D remains unclear. This CDR3 is built from 14 residues. Trimming cost V 3 bases and J 2 bases, with 7 bases left between them. Germline CDR1 SSHAT, CDR2 FNYEAQ (reference sequence). CDR3 sequence: CASSFALNTGELFF. CDR3 nucleotide sequence: TGTGCCAGCAGCTTTGCTCTAAACACCGGGGAGCTGTTTTTT.

CDR3: CASSEVGWTGTTYGYTF. The DNA for the CDR3 is TGTGCCAGCAGTGAAGTCGGATGGACAGGGACTACGTATGGCTACACCTTC. The rearrangement uses TRBV6-1 and TRBJ1-2; 8 bases are shared with TRBD1. Trimming cost V 1 base and J 5 bases; bases outside gene matches: 12. The germline V gene has CDR1 MNHNS and CDR2 SASEGT. The CDR3 length is 17 residues.

This clone was recorded a few times. The CDR3 loop reads CAWSVQVNTIYF. For the CDR3, the DNA is TGTGCCTGGAGTGTACAGGTCAACACCATATATTTT. The chain carries TRBV30 and TRBJ1-3; possibly TRBD1 for D (5 bases). Germline V gene data show CDR1 as GTSNPN and CDR2 as SVGIG (reference sequence). CDR3 length: 12 residues. Trimming stripped 0 bases from V and 7 bases from J, with 7 bases between.

About this clone: This may arise from a read error, as a much more abundant clone is one base away. This sample also contains other DNA sequences that code for the same CDR3. The CDR3 DNA is TGTGCCAGCAGCTCCCTCTACGAGCAGTACTTC. It encodes CASSSLYEQYF. This chain uses TRBV11-2 with TRBJ2-7; unclear D gene. CDR3 size: 11 residues. Germline V gene data show CDR1 as SGHAT and CDR2 as FQNNGV. V lost 4 bases and J lost 3, with 4 bases in between.

The chain is built from TRBV19 and TRBJ2-3; no clear D. This CDR3 spans 13 amino acids. Trimming took 2 bases from V and 6 from J, leaving 9 bases between them. CDR1 and CDR2 (germline): LNHDA, SQIVND (reference sequence). The CDR3 coding sequence is TGTGCCAGTAGTATAACAGCAAGCGATACGCAGTATTTT. Translating gives CASSITASDTQYF.